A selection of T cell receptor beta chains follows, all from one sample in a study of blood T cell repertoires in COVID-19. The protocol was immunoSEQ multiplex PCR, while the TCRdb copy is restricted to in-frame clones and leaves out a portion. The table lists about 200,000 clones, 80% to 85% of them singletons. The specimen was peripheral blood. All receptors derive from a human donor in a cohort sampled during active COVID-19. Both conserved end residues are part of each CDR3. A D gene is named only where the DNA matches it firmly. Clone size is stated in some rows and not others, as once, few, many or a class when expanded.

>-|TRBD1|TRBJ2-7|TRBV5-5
TGTGCCAGCAGCTGGGACAGGGACCGGTCGGCTTACGAGCAGTACTTC
CASSWDRDRSAYEQYF
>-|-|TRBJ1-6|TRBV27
TGTGCCAGCAGTTCTCCGAATTCACCCCTCCACTTT
CASSSPNSPLHF
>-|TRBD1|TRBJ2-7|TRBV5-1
TGCGCCAGCACCACCACCGGGACAGGGCTCCCCTACGAGCAGTACTTC
CASTTTGTGLPYEQYF
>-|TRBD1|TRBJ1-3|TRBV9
TGTGCCAGCAGGGCGGGACAGGAAAAGTCCACCATATATTTT
CASRAGQEKSTIYF
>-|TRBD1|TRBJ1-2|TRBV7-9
TGTGCCAGCAGCGTCGGACAGGGGGCTAACTATGGCTACACCTTC
CASSVGQGANYGYTF
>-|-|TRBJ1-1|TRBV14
TGTGCCAGCAGCCAAGAATCTCACGGTTTAACTGAAGCTTTCTTT
CASSQESHGLTEAFF
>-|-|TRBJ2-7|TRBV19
TGTGCCAGTAGTATAAGTACCTACGACTACGAGCAGTACTTC
CASSISTYDYEQYF
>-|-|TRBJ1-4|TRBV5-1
TGCGCCAGCAGCTTAAGGGGCTTTGATGAAAAACTGTTTTTT
CASSLRGFDEKLFF
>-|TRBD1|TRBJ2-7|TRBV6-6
TGTGCCAGCAGACAAATGACAGGGGGAAGAAACGAGCAGTACTTC
CASRQMTGGRNEQYF
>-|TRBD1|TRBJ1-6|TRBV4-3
TGCGCCAGCAGCCAGGGACAGGGGGTAAGCTCACCCCTCCACTTT
CASSQGQGVSSPLHF
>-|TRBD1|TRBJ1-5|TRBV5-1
TGCGCCAGCAGCTTGGAAGGGGGCGCACAGCCCCAGCATTTT
CASSLEGGAQPQHF
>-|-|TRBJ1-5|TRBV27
TGTGCCAGCAGTAGGGGTGGGGGGAGAAACAATCAGCCCCAGCATTTT
CASSRGGGRNNQPQHF
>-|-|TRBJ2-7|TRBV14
TGTGCCAGCAGCCAGTGGGGCGGGATATCCTACGAGCAGTACTTC
CASSQWGGISYEQYF
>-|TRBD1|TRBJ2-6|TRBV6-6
TGTGCCAGCAGTTACGGGACAGCCATCGATTCGACTTTC
CASSYGTAIDSTF
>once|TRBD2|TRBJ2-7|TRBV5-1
TGCGCCAGCACAGGAACGGGAGGGGCCATCTACGAGCAGTACTTC
CASTGTGGAIYEQYF
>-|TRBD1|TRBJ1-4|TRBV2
TGTGCCAGCAGTATAATTTCGATAGACAGGGGGCACGAAAAACTGTTTTTT
CASSIISIDRGHEKLFF
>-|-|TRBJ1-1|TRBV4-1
TGCGCCAGCAGCCACAGGGGTAACACTGAAGCTTTCTTT
CASSHRGNTEAFF
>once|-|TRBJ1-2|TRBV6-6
TGTGCCAGCAGTTATAATTTTGGGGGGGATGGCTACACCTTC
CASSYNFGGDGYTF
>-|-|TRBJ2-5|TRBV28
TGTGCCAGCTCCGGCGCCTCGGCCGGGGGTGAGACCCAGTACTTC
CASSGASAGGETQYF
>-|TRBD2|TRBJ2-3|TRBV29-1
TGCAGCGTTGCCCAGCGGGAGACGGATACGCAGTATTTT
CSVAQRETDTQYF
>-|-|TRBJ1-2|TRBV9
TGTGCCAGCAGCGTAGGTCCGGGAACTAACTATGGCTACACCTTC
CASSVGPGTNYGYTF
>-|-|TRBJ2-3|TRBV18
TGTGCCAGCTCACCAAAAAATAGCGCAGATACGCAGTATTTT
CASSPKNSADTQYF
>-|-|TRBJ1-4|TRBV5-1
TGCGCCAGCAGCTTGGGGCAGGTTCAAGGTGAAAAACTGTTTTTT
CASSLGQVQGEKLFF
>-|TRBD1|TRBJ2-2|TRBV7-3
TGTGCCAGCAGCCCCGGGACAGGGAGCACCGGGGAGCTGTTTTTT
CASSPGTGSTGELFF
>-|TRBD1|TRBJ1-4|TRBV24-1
TGTGCCACCAGTGACGCGGGACAGCCAAATGAAAAACTGTTTTTT
CATSDAGQPNEKLFF
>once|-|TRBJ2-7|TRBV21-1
TGTGCCAGCAGCAAAGCCGAGGACAGGGGGCTTTTACCCTACGAGCAGTACTTC
CASSKAEDRGLLPYEQYF
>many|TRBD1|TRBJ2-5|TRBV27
TGTGCCAGCAGTTTAAGGGGGCCTCAAGAGACCCAGTACTTC
CASSLRGPQETQYF
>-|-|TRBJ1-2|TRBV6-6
TGTGCCAGCAACAGGCAGGATGGCTACACCTTC
CASNRQDGYTF
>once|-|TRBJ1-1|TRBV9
TGTGCCAGCAGCGTAGTGACCCGCGGGGGGTTGAACACTGAAGCTTTCTTT
CASSVVTRGGLNTEAFF
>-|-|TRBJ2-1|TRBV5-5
TGTGCCAGCAGCCGCCCCGAGATAGTTGAGCAGTTCTTC
CASSRPEIVEQFF
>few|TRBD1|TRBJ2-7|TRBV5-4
TGTGCCAGCAGTGGGACAGGGGCTTTCTACGAGCAGTACTTC
CASSGTGAFYEQYF
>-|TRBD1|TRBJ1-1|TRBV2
TGTGCCAGCAGTGGCGACAGGGGGCTCCACACTGAAGCTTTCTTT
CASSGDRGLHTEAFF
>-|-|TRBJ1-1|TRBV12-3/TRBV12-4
TGTGCCAGCAGTTCACACAGGTATGCGGAAGCTTTCTTT
CASSSHRYAEAFF
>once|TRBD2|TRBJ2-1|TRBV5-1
TGCGCCAGCAGCGGGACTAGCGGAGTCATCGGTGAGCAGTTCTTC
CASSGTSGVIGEQFF
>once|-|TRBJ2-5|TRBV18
TGTGCCAGCTCACTACGTCTGGGACTAGAGACCCAGTACTTC
CASSLRLGLETQYF
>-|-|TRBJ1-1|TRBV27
TGTGCCAGCAGTCGAGAGACAGTGGTGAACACTGAAGCTTTCTTT
CASSRETVVNTEAFF
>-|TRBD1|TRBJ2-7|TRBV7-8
TGTGCCAGCAGCTTAGGGGCCGGGACAGGAGGCTACGAGCAGTACTTC
CASSLGAGTGGYEQYF
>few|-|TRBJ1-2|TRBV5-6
TGTGCCAGCAGCTTGGCTGGGCAGGGGAGTAACTATGGCTACACCTTC
CASSLAGQGSNYGYTF
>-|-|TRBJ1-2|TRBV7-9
TGTGCCAGCAGCCCCTGGAAGGGAGGGGACTATGGCTACACCTTC
CASSPWKGGDYGYTF
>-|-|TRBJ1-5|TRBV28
TGTGCCAGCAGTTTCGGGGGTAGGCAGCCCCAGCATTTT
CASSFGGRQPQHF
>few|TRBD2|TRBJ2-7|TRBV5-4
TGTGCCAGCAGCTTGTCCGGGAGGGTCTACGAGCAGTACTTC
CASSLSGRVYEQYF
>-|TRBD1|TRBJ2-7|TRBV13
TGTGCCAGCAGCTTAAACAGGGGTCCCTACGAGCAGTACTTC
CASSLNRGPYEQYF